Listed below are T cell receptor beta chains from one sample, sequenced in a study of T-cell memory formation after mild COVID-19. TCRdb re-derived calls from the 5' RACE reads in MiXCR, one entry per CDR3 protein. This sample has about 140,000 distinct CDR3 sequences; about 25% occur once, and the top ten carry approximately 24%. Material for sequencing was PBMCs or a T cell subset sorted from them (not recorded which). These receptors were collected from an adult woman who had mild COVID-19 (a few samples of this study predate the infection). Cell type and time point are not known. The CDR3 runs from the conserved cysteine through the conserved F or W. The D gene is left open where the match is weak. Part of the rows lack a size; the others show once, few, many or a class for expanded clones.

j_call clone_size d_call v_call cdr3_nt cdr3_aa
TRBJ2-1 . . TRBV29-1 TGCAGCGTTGAGGCAGAAATCAATGAGCAGTTCTTC CSVEAEINEQFF
TRBJ2-7 . . TRBV4-2 TGTGCCAGCAGCCAAGATGACGGCAGCTCCTACGAGCAGTACTTC CASSQDDGSSYEQYF
TRBJ2-7 . . TRBV9 TGTGCCAGCAGCGTAGAGGGGGGGGGCCACGAGCAGTACTTC CASSVEGGGHEQYF
TRBJ1-5 . . TRBV12-3/TRBV12-4 TGTGCCAGCAGTTTATCCGGATACAATCAGCCCCAGCATTTT CASSLSGYNQPQHF
TRBJ2-5 . . TRBV7-8 TGTGCCAGCAGCCCGCTGGTGGTGGCAGCGCAAGAGACCCAGTACTTC CASSPLVVAAQETQYF
TRBJ1-1 few . TRBV28 TGTGCCAGCAGTTTTATCCAGATCCGTAGGAACACTGAAGCTTTCTTT CASSFIQIRRNTEAFF
TRBJ2-7 . . TRBV9 TGTGCCAGCAGCGCCCGGGACGTGTCCTACGAGCAGTACTTC CASSARDVSYEQYF
TRBJ2-7 . TRBD2 TRBV29-1 TGCAGCGTTGCATTTAGTGCTAGCGGGAGTTTCTCCTACGAGCAGTACTTC CSVAFSASGSFSYEQYF
TRBJ1-1 . . TRBV5-1 TGCGCCAGCAGCTTGTACCCACACGAAGCTTTCTTT CASSLYPHEAFF
TRBJ1-5 . . TRBV27 TGTGCCAGCAGTTTCGGGGGCGGGCAGCCCCAGCATTTT CASSFGGGQPQHF
TRBJ2-1 few TRBD2 TRBV7-6 TGTGCCAGCAGCACCCGGACTAGCGGGAGCTTTTTGGGTAATGAGCAGTTCTTC CASSTRTSGSFLGNEQFF
TRBJ2-7 . . TRBV2 TGTGCCAGCTCCCCGGGACAAAGATTCTCCGAGCAGTACTTC CASSPGQRFSEQYF
TRBJ2-6 . . TRBV27 TGTGCCAGCAGTCCGGGGGTTGGGGCCAACGTCCTGACTTTC CASSPGVGANVLTF
TRBJ2-7 . . TRBV7-9 TGTGCCAGCAGCCCCCGGACCGCCCCCAACGAGCAGTACTTC CASSPRTAPNEQYF
TRBJ2-5 . . TRBV12-3/TRBV12-4 TGTGCCAGCAGTTTAAGCATCCTGGGGAGAAAAAGAGAGGCCCAGTACTTC CASSLSILGRKREAQYF
TRBJ2-1 few . TRBV20-1 TGCAGTGCTAGAGAAGAGGGCTCCTACAATGAGCAGTTCTTC CSAREEGSYNEQFF
TRBJ2-7 . TRBD1 TRBV11-3 TGTGCCAGCAGTTTGACCGGGACAGGGGGTGACGAGCAGTACTTC CASSLTGTGGDEQYF
TRBJ2-7 . . TRBV20-1 TGCAGTGCTACCGACAGCCTCTCTCAAAGTTACGAGCAGTACTTC CSATDSLSQSYEQYF
TRBJ2-6 . . TRBV19 TGTGCCAGTAGTATTATCTCCTCTGGGGCCAACGTCCTGACTTTC CASSIISSGANVLTF
TRBJ1-1 . . TRBV7-9 TGTGCCAGCAGCAACAAGCTGAACACTGAAGCTTTCTTT CASSNKLNTEAFF
TRBJ1-2 . TRBD1 TRBV12-3/TRBV12-4 TGTGCCAGCAGTGAAACAGGGGATGACTATGGCTACACCTTC CASSETGDDYGYTF
TRBJ2-3 once . TRBV12-3/TRBV12-4 TGTGCCAGCACTAACAGGGCCAGCACAGATACGCAGTATTTT CASTNRASTDTQYF
TRBJ1-1 few . TRBV6-5 TGTGCCAGCGCACAGGGATGGGGCACTGAAGCTTTCTTT CASAQGWGTEAFF
TRBJ1-2 . . TRBV7-9 TGTGCCAGCAGCCCGCCGACGGCCTATGGCTACACCTTC CASSPPTAYGYTF
TRBJ1-2 . . TRBV24-1 TGTGCCACCAGTGATTTGGATGGCTACACCTTC CATSDLDGYTF
TRBJ1-2 . TRBD1 TRBV12-3/TRBV12-4 TGTGCCAGCAGTTTCGAGGGGGCGCTTTATCGCTACACCTTC CASSFEGALYRYTF
TRBJ1-1 many . TRBV9 TGTGCCAGCAGCCTCGACAGTGAAGCTTTCTTT CASSLDSEAFF
TRBJ2-1 . . TRBV6-5 TGTGCCAGCAGTTACTCTGGAGGGGTCAATGAGCAGTTCTTC CASSYSGGVNEQFF
TRBJ2-7 . . TRBV12-3/TRBV12-4 TGTGCCAGCAGTTTCGGTTTTGCCTACGAGCAGTACTTC CASSFGFAYEQYF
TRBJ2-1 . TRBD2 TRBV29-1 TGCAGCGCAGGGACTAGCGTCATCAATGAGCAGTTCTTC CSAGTSVINEQFF
TRBJ2-3 few . TRBV29-1 TGCAGCTCCGACGGAGGGGTTGCGGGAGATACGCAGTATTTT CSSDGGVAGDTQYF
TRBJ1-1 . . TRBV7-9 TGTGCCAGCAGCTTAGGGCAGGTTACTGAAGCTTTCTTT CASSLGQVTEAFF
TRBJ2-1 . . TRBV6-6 TGTGCCAGCAGTTACGGGGAAAGGTACAATGAGCAGTTCTTC CASSYGERYNEQFF
TRBJ2-1 few TRBD2 TRBV10-2 TGCGCCAGCAGACATGATAGCGGGGGGGGGACAATTGGGCAGTTCTTC CASRHDSGGGTIGQFF
TRBJ1-5 . . TRBV4-1 TGCGCCAGCAGCCAAGCGTGGGGCGGGCAGTCCCAGCATTTT CASSQAWGGQSQHF
TRBJ2-4 few . TRBV27 TGTGCCAGCAGTTCCGGGTCAGGGATACTAGCCAAAAACATTCAGTACTTC CASSSGSGILAKNIQYF
TRBJ2-7 few . TRBV24-1 TGTGCCACCAGTGACCGAGACAGCTACGAGCAGTACTTC CATSDRDSYEQYF
TRBJ2-1 once . TRBV7-7 TGTGCTAGCAGCTTAGCGGCGACGGTCTCTAGGGATGAGCAGTTCTTC CASSLAATVSRDEQFF
TRBJ2-2 many . TRBV12-3/TRBV12-4 TGTGCCAGCAGTTTTACGGGTGCCGGGGAGCTGTTTTTT CASSFTGAGELFF
TRBJ1-5 few . TRBV24-1 TGTGCCACCAGCGAGAACAGCTATAGCAATCAGCCCCAGCATTTT CATSENSYSNQPQHF